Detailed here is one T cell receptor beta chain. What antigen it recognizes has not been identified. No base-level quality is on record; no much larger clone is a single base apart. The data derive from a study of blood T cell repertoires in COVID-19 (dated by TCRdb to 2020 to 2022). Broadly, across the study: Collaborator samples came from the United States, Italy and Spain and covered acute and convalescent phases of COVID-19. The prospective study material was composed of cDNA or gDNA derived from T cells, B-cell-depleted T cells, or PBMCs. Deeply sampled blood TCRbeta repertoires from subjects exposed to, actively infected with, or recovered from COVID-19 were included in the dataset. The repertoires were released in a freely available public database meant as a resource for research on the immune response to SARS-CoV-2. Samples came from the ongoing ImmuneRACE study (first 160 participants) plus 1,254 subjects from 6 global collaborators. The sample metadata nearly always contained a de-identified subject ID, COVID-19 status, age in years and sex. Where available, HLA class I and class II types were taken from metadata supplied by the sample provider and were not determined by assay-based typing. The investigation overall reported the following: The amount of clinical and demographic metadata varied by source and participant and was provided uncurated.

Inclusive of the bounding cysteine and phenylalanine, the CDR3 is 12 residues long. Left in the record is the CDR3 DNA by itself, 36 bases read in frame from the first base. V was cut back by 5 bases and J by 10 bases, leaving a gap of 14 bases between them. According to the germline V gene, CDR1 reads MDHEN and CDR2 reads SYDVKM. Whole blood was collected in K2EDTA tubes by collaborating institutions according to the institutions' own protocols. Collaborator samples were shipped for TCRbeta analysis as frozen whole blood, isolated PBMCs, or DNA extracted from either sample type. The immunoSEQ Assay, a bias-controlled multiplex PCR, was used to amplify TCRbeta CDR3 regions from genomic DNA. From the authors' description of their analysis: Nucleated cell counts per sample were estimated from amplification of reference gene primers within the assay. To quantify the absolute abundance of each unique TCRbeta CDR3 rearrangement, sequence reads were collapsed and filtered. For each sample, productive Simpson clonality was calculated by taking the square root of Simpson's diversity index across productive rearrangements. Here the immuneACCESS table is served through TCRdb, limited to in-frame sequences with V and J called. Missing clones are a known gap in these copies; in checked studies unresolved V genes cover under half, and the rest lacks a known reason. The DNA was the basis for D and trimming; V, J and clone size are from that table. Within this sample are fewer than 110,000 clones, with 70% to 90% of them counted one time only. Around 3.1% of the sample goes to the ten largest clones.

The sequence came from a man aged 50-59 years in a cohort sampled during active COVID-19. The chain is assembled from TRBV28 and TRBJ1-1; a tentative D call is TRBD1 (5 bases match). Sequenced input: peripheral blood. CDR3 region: CASSGLRVGAFF. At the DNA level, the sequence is TGTGCCAGCAGTGGCCTCAGGGTCGGAGCTTTCTTT.